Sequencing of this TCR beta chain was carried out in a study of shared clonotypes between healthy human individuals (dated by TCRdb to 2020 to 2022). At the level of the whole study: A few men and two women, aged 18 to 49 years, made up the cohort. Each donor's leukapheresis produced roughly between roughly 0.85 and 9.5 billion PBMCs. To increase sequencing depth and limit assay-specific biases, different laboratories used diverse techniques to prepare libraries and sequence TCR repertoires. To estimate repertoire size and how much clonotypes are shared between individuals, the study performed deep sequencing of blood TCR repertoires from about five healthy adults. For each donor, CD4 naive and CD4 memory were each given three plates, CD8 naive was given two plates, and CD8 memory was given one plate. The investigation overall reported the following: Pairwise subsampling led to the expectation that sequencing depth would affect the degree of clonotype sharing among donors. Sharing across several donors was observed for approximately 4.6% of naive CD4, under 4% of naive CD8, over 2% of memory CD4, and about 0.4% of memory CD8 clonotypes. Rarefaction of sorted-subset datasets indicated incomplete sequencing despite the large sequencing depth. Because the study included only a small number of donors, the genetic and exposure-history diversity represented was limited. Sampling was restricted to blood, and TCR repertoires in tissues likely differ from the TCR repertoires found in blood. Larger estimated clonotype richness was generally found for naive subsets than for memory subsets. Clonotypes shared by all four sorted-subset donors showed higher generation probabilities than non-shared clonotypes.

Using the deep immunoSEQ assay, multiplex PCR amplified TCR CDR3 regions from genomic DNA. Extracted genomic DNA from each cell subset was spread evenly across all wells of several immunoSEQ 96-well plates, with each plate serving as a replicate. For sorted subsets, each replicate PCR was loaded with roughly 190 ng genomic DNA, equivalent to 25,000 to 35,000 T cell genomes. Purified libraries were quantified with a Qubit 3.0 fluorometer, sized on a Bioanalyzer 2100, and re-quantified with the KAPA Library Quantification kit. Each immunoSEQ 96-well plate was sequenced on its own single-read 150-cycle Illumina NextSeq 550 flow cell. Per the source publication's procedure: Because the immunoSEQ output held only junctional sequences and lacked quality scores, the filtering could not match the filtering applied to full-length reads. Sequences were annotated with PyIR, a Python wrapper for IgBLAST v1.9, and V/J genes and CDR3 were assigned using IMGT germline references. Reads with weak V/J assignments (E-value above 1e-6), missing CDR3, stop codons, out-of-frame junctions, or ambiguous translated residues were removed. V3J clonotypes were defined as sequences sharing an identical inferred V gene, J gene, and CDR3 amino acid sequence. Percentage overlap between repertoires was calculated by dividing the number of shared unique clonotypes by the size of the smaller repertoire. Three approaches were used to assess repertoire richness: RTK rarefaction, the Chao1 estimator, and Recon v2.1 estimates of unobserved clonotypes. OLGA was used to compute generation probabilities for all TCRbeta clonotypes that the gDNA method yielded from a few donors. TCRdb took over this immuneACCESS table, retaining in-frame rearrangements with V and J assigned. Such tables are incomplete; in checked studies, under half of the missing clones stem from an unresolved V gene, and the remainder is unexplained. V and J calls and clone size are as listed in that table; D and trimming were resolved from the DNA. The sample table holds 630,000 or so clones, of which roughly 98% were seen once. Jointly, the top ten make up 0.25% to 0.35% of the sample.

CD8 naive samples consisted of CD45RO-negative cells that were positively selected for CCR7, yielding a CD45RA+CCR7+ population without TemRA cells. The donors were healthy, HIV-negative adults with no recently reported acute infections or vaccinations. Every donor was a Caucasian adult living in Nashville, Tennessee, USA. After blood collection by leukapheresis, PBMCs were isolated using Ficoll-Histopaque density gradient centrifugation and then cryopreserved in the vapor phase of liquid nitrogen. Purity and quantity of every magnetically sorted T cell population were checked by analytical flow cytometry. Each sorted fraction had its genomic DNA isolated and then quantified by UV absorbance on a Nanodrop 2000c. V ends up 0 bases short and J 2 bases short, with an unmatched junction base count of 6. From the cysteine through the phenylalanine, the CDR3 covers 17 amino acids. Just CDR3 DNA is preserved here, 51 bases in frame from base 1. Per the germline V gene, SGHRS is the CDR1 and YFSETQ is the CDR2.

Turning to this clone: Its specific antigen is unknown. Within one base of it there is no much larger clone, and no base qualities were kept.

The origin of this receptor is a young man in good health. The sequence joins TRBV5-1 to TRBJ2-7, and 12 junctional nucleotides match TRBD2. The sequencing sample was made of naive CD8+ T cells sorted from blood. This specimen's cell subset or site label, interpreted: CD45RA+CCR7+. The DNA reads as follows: TGCGCCAGCAGCTTGGAAGGGACTAGCGGGCCCACCTACGAGCAGTACTTC. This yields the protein CASSLEGTSGPTYEQYF.